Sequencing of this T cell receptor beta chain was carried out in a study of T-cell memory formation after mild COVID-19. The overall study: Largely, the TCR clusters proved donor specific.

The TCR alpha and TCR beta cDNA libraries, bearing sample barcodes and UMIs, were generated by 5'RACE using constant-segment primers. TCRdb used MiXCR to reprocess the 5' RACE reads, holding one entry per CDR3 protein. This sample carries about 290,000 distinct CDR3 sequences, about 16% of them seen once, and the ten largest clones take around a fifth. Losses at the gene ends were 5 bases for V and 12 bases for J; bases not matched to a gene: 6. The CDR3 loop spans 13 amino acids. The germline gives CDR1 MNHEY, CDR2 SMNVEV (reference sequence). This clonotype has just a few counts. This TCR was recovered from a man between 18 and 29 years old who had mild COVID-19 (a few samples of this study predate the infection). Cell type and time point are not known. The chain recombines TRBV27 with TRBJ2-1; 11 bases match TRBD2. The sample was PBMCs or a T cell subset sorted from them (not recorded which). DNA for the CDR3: TGTGCCAGCAGTCGGACTAGCGGGCCGGCGCAGTTCTTC. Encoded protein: CASSRTSGPAQFF.